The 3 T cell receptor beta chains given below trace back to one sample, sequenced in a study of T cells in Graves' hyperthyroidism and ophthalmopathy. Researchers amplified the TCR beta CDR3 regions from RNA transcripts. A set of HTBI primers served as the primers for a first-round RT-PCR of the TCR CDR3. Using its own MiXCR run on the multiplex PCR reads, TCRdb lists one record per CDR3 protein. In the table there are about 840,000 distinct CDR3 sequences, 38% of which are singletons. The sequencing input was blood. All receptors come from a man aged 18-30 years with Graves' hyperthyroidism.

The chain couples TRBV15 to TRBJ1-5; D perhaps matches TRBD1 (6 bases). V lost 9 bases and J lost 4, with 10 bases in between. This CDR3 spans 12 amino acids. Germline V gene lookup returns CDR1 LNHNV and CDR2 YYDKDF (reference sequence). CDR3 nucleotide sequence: TGTGCCACGCAGGGGTTAAATCAGCCCCAGCATTTT. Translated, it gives CATQGLNQPQHF. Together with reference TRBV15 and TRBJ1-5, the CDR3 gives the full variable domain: DAMVIQNPRYQVTQFGKPVTLSCSQTLNHNVMYWYQQKSSQAPKLLFHYYDKDFNNEADTPDNFQSRRPNTSFCFLDIRSPGLGDTAMYLCATQGLNQPQHFGDGTRLSIL.

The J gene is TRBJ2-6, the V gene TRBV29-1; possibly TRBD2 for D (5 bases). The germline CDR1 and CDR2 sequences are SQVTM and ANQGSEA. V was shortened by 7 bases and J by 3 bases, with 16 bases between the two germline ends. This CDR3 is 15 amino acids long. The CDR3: CSASGLGFGANVLTF. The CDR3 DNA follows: TGCAGCGCCTCGGGGTTGGGATTTGGGGCCAACGTCCTGACTTTC.

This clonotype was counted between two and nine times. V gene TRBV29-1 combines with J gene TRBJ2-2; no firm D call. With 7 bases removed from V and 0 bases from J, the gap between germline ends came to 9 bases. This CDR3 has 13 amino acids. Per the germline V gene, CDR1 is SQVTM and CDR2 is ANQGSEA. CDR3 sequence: CSASTTNTGELFF. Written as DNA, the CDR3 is TGCAGCGCTTCGACCACGAACACCGGGGAGCTGTTTTTT.